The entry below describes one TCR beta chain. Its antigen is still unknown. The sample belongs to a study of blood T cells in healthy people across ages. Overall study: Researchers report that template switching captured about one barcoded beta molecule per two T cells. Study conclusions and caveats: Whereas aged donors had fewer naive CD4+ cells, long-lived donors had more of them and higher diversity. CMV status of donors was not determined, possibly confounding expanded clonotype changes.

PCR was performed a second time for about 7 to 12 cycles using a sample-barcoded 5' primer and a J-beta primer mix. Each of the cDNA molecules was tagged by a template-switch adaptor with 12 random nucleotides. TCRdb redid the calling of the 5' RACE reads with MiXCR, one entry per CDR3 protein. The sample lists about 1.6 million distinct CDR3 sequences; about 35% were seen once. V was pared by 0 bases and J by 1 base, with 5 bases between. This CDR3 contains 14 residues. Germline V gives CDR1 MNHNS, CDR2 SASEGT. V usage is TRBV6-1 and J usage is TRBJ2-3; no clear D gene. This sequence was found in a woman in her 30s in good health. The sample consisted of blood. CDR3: CASSEAYGTDTQYF. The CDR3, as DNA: TGTGCCAGCAGTGAAGCGTACGGCACAGATACGCAGTATTTT.